A selection of T cell receptor beta chains follows, all from one sample in a study of control samples from healthy donors and cancer patients. TCRdb's copy holds only in-frame clones and misses some; the assay was immunoSEQ multiplex PCR. The sample includes 25,000 to 35,000 clones, roughly 94% of them seen just once. The sequenced sample consisted of blood. These TCRs come from a man in his sixties in good health. The CDR3 runs from the conserved cysteine through the conserved F or W. Fields, in order: J gene, V gene, CDR3 length, D gene, clone size, CDR3 protein, CDR3 DNA. The D gene is left open where the match is weak. Clone sizes are given selectively: once, few, many, or a class where the clone is expanded.

J: TRBJ1-2; V: TRBV2; length: 14; D: NA; size: NA; CDR3: CASSANTRNYGYTF; DNA: TGTGCCAGCAGTGCTAATACCAGAAACTATGGCTACACCTTC
J: TRBJ2-4; V: TRBV19; length: 13; D: NA; size: NA; CDR3: CASSIPAENIQYF; DNA: TGTGCCAGTAGTATCCCGGCTGAAAACATTCAGTACTTC
J: TRBJ2-5; V: TRBV2; length: 14; D: TRBD1; size: NA; CDR3: CASSEDRGQETQYF; DNA: TGTGCCAGCAGTGAGGACAGGGGGCAAGAGACCCAGTACTTC
J: TRBJ1-2; V: TRBV9; length: 14; D: NA; size: NA; CDR3: CASSLGGREYGYTF; DNA: TGTGCCAGCAGCCTCGGGGGCAGGGAATATGGCTACACCTTC
J: TRBJ2-3; V: TRBV18; length: 18; D: TRBD1; size: NA; CDR3: CASSPLPRTGSFTDTQYF; DNA: TGTGCCAGCTCACCATTACCCCGGACAGGGAGCTTCACAGATACGCAGTATTTT
J: TRBJ1-1; V: TRBV5-8; length: 17; D: NA; size: NA; CDR3: CASSFLLGAGQNTEAFF; DNA: TGTGCCAGCAGCTTCCTCCTCGGCGCAGGCCAGAACACTGAAGCTTTCTTT
J: TRBJ1-1; V: TRBV7-2; length: 15; D: NA; size: NA; CDR3: CASSFRAGPNTEAFF; DNA: TGTGCCAGCAGCTTCAGGGCAGGCCCGAACACTGAAGCTTTCTTT
J: TRBJ1-2; V: TRBV7-8; length: 14; D: NA; size: NA; CDR3: CASSTLAGYYGYTF; DNA: TGTGCCAGCAGCACCCTGGCGGGGTATTATGGCTACACCTTC
J: TRBJ1-5; V: TRBV19; length: 15; D: TRBD1; size: once; CDR3: CASSTPGTGGQPQHF; DNA: TGTGCCAGTAGTACACCGGGGACAGGCGGGCAGCCCCAGCATTTT
J: TRBJ1-2; V: TRBV27; length: 14; D: TRBD1; size: NA; CDR3: CASSFSGGGYGYTF; DNA: TGTGCCAGCAGTTTCTCAGGGGGCGGGTATGGCTACACCTTC
J: TRBJ2-7; V: TRBV6-5; length: 12; D: NA; size: few; CDR3: CASSSGAYEQYF; DNA: TGTGCCAGCAGCTCCGGGGCTTACGAGCAGTACTTC
J: TRBJ1-1; V: TRBV4-1; length: 18; D: TRBD1; size: NA; CDR3: CASSQAGTGAVRGAEAFF; DNA: TGCGCCAGCAGCCAAGCGGGGACAGGGGCCGTGAGGGGGGCTGAAGCTTTCTTT
J: TRBJ1-4; V: TRBV6-6; length: 15; D: NA; size: NA; CDR3: CASNSRGGINEKLFF; DNA: TGTGCCAGCAACTCCCGGGGAGGAATTAATGAAAAACTGTTTTTT
J: TRBJ1-6; V: TRBV7-8; length: 13; D: TRBD1; size: NA; CDR3: CASSQRQGGEVHF; DNA: TGTGCCAGCAGTCAAAGACAGGGGGGGGAGGTCCACTTT
J: TRBJ2-3; V: TRBV12-3/TRBV12-4; length: 12; D: NA; size: NA; CDR3: CASSYSADTQYF; DNA: TGTGCCAGCAGCTATTCAGCGGATACGCAGTATTTT
J: TRBJ2-7; V: TRBV5-4; length: 15; D: TRBD2; size: once; CDR3: CASSLGGGPPYEQYF; DNA: TGTGCCAGCAGCTTGGGGGGGGGTCCACCCTACGAGCAGTACTTC
J: TRBJ2-3; V: TRBV5-4; length: 15; D: NA; size: NA; CDR3: CASSRQGGQPDTQYF; DNA: TGTGCCAGCAGCCGCCAGGGGGGCCAGCCAGATACGCAGTATTTT
J: TRBJ1-1; V: TRBV7-8; length: 13; D: TRBD1; size: NA; CDR3: CASSLAGQDEAFF; DNA: TGTGCCAGCAGCTTAGCGGGACAGGATGAAGCTTTCTTT
J: TRBJ1-2; V: TRBV4-3; length: 14; D: TRBD1; size: NA; CDR3: CASSAGTGLLSYTF; DNA: TGCGCCAGCAGCGCCGGGACAGGGCTTCTAAGCTACACCTTC
J: TRBJ2-7; V: TRBV10-3; length: 14; D: NA; size: NA; CDR3: CAIRDPGSSYEQYF; DNA: TGTGCCATCAGAGACCCGGGGTCCTCCTACGAGCAGTACTTC
J: TRBJ2-1; V: TRBV13; length: 14; D: TRBD2; size: NA; CDR3: CASSLVGGVNEQFF; DNA: TGTGCCAGCAGCTTAGTGGGAGGGGTGAATGAGCAGTTCTTC
J: TRBJ1-5; V: TRBV19; length: 13; D: NA; size: NA; CDR3: CASRRDGGQPQHF; DNA: TGTGCCAGTAGGCGGGACGGGGGACAGCCCCAGCATTTT
J: TRBJ2-7; V: TRBV2; length: 13; D: TRBD1; size: NA; CDR3: CASSRQGFYEQYF; DNA: TGTGCCAGCAGTAGACAGGGTTTTTACGAGCAGTACTTC